These 10 T cell receptor beta chains came from one sample sequenced in a study of regulatory T cells in long-lasting Graves disease. As for time point: newly diagnosed GD, antithyroid drugs for less than 3 months. Isolated PBMC RNA provided the starting material for the TCR library. HTBI primers from iRepertoire and Arm-PCR of CDR3 regions yielded the TCR beta libraries. TCRdb used MiXCR to reprocess the multiplex PCR reads, holding one entry per CDR3 protein. The table has hundreds of thousands of distinct CDR3 sequences, less than 20% seen once. The same data also went into a second study, on T cells in Graves' hyperthyroidism and ophthalmopathy.

The material was peripheral blood mononuclear cells (PBMCs), obtained at new diagnosis, from a patient treated with antithyroid drugs. The receptor set was obtained from a woman in her twenties or thirties with Graves disease.

This clonotype was recorded many times. This rearrangement joins TRBV7-3 to TRBJ2-2; possible D gene TRBD1, 5 bases. Germline values: CDR1 SGHTA, CDR2 FQGTGA. The CDR3 consists of 14 residues. V was clipped by 7 bases and J by 0 bases, with 9 bases between them. The CDR3 DNA is TGTGCCAGCACCCAGACAGCGAACACCGGGGAGCTGTTTTTT. Its protein product is CASTQTANTGELFF.

This clonotype was detected a few times. The CDR3: CSAIRGARGANVLTF. CDR3 coding DNA: TGCAGTGCTATTCGGGGGGCGCGAGGGGCCAACGTCCTGACTTTC. The rearrangement joins TRBV20-1 to TRBJ2-6, with D possibly TRBD2 on 7 matching bases. The germline V gene encodes CDR1 DFQATT and CDR2 SNEGSKA (reference sequence). The V end lost 4 bases, the J end lost 4 bases, and 14 bases lay between the germline ends. This CDR3 is built from 15 residues.

This clonotype has a count of ten or more. The chain links TRBV6-1 to TRBJ2-2; D may match TRBD1 or TRBD2 (5 bases each). Trimming pared 6 bases from V and 1 base from J, leaving 15 bases between. This CDR3 contains 16 residues. The germline gives CDR1 MNHNS, CDR2 SASEGT. Here the CDR3 reads CASRSGPHQNTGELFF. In DNA, the CDR3 is TGTGCCAGCAGATCGGGGCCCCACCAGAACACCGGGGAGCTGTTTTTT.

This clonotype came up many times. The V and J genes are TRBV14 and TRBJ2-3; the match to TRBD2 covers 8 bases. This CDR3 region has 16 residues. Germline CDR1 SGHDN, CDR2 FVKESK. Unmatched junction bases numbered 12, after V lost 4 bases and J lost 6 bases. Written as DNA, the CDR3 is TGTGCCAGCAGCCCTTTACTAGCGGTACATGGGGATACGCAGTATTTT. This translates into CASSPLLAVHGDTQYF.

In its sample, this clonotype was seen many times. The V call is TRBV5-1, the J call TRBJ1-2; D not resolved. CDR1 and CDR2 from the germline V gene are SGHRS and YFSETQ. V was shortened by 1 base and J by 4 bases, with 11 bases between the two germline ends. This CDR3 comprises 14 residues. The CDR3, as DNA: TGCGCCAGCAGCTTGACGGGCGGAGTCTATGGCTACACCTTC. Translated, it gives CASSLTGGVYGYTF. Full variable domain (missing parts from reference TRBV5-1 and TRBJ1-2): KAGVTQTPRYLIKTRGQQVTLSCSPISGHRSVSWYQQTPGQGLQFLFEYFSETQRNKGNFPGRFSGRQFSNSRSEMNVSTLELGDSALYLCASSLTGGVYGYTFGSGTRLTVV.

This clonotype occurred many times. The chain combines TRBV11-2 with TRBJ2-5; no definite D call. The CDR3 consists of 15 residues. V shed 3 bases and J shed 2 bases, with 13 bases lying between them. The germline gives CDR1 SGHAT, CDR2 FQNNGV. The CDR3 region is CASSFSRSGQETQYF. In DNA, the CDR3 is TGTGCCAGCAGCTTCTCACGTTCCGGACAAGAGACCCAGTACTTC.

The chain employs TRBV6-1 and TRBJ1-2, with a weak D call TRBD1 (6 bases). CDR3 size: 16 residues. V was shortened by 6 bases and J by 3 bases, with 20 bases between the two germline ends. Germline CDR1 MNHNS, CDR2 SASEGT. CDR3 sequence (DNA): TGTGCCAGCAGCCTCCTCTTGAGGGACATCTACTATGGCTACACCTTC. It specifies CASSLLLRDIYYGYTF.

This clonotype was seen at least ten times. The chain recombines TRBV20-1 with TRBJ2-7; 8 bases fit TRBD2. V trimming: 4 bases; J trimming: 0 bases; junction bases outside the gene matches: 8. CDR3 length equals 15 residues. Germline V lookup: CDR1 DFQATT, CDR2 SNEGSKA (reference sequence). The CDR3 nucleotides are TGCAGTGCTACAGGGCCGGGACTAGTCTCCTACGAGCAGTACTTC. This gives the protein CSATGPGLVSYEQYF.

This clonotype was observed at least ten times. The gene calls are TRBV11-1 and TRBJ2-5; 7 bases fit TRBD2. V lost 3 bases to trimming and J lost 0 bases; unmatched junction nucleotides: 10. Germline V gene lookup returns CDR1 SGHAT and CDR2 FQDESV (reference sequence). The CDR3 totals 17 residues. The CDR3 bases are TGTGCCAGCAGCTTCCCCCGCCTCCTAGCGGACCAAGAGACCCAGTACTTC. Protein product: CASSFPRLLADQETQYF.

This clonotype was seen a few times. In nucleotides, the CDR3 is TGCAGTGCTCGGATGTTAATCGGGGAGCTGTTTTTT. It is translated as CSARMLIGELFF. The J gene is TRBJ2-2, the V gene TRBV20-1; unclear D gene. Germline loops: CDR1 DFQATT, CDR2 SNEGSKA (reference sequence). This CDR3 contains 12 residues. V lost 5 bases and J lost 7, with 11 bases in between.